The subject of this entry is one T cell receptor (beta chain). The data were taken from a study of OX40 agonist ivuxolimab in advanced cancers. The length of the CDR3 is 13 residues. Germline V gives CDR1 MNHEY, CDR2 SVGAGI. Trimming took 11 bases from V and 0 from J; bases not matched to a gene: 5. Profiling relied on immunoSEQ multiplex PCR, and the TCRdb table lists in-frame clones only, not all of them. The profile covers almost 70,000 clones, with roughly 90% appearing a single time and 0.25% to 0.3% taken by the ten largest. This chain links TRBV6-5 with TRBJ1-1; 8 nucleotides align to TRBD1. The sequence derives from an adult with an advanced solid tumor such as melanoma, head and neck, liver or kidney cancer. Source: CD4+ or CD8+ T cells sorted from blood, taken in a trial of the OX40 agonist ivuxolimab. In DNA form, the CDR3 reads TGTGCCCGCCGGGACAGGTTGAACACTGAAGCTTTCTTT. This gives the protein CARRDRLNTEAFF.